This TCR beta chain originates from a study of T cell repertoires in cytomegalovirus infection. Across the whole study: HLA-B-restricted CMV epitopes that are well studied, plus recently identified HLA-C-restricted ones, were used by the study. Public TCR beta signatures indicated both CMV infection and matching HLA type. Study outcomes and limitations: CMV-specific HLA-C-restricted TCR beta clonotypes dominated the ex vivo response. Public TCR beta family frequency separated CMV-and-HLA carriers, including in an independent cohort.

CDR3 length: 13 residues. Trimming took 4 bases from V and 2 from J, leaving 7 bases between them. For this clonotype: The antigen remains undetermined.

In TCRdb, the reads were re-called with MiXCR into one record per CDR3 protein. This sample has about 890,000 distinct CDR3 sequences; 25% to 40% occur once, and the top ten carry around 15%. The TCR comes from a human donor in good health (CMV status not recorded). Some clones in this sample may be carry-over from other donors' samples. The chain combines TRBV12-3 or TRBV12-4 with TRBJ2-3; tentative D call: TRBD2 (5 bases). The sample in question was cultured CD8+ T cells from PBMCs, obtained from culture after CMV antigen stimulation. Written as DNA, the CDR3 is TGTGCCAGCAGTTCGGGGAACACAGATACGCAGTATTTT. The encoded protein is CASSSGNTDTQYF.